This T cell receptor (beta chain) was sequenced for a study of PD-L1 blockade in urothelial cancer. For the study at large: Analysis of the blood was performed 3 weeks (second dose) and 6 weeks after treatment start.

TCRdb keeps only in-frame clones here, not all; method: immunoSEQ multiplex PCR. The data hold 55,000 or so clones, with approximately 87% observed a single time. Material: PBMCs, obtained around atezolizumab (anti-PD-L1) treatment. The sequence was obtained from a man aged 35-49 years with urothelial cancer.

The CDR3 coding sequence is TGTGCCAGCAGCAACCCCCCTAGCTCGGGAACGCAGTATTTT. This gives the protein CASSNPPSSGTQYF. The chain carries TRBV7-6 and TRBJ2-3, with D perhaps TRBD2 (5 bases). The CDR3 is made up of 14 amino acids. The V and J ends lost 5 bases and 9 bases respectively, with 18 bases between them. The germline V gene has CDR1 SGHVS and CDR2 FNYEAQ. Based on the CDR3 plus reference TRBV7-6 and TRBJ2-3, the full variable domain is GAGVSQSPRYKVTKRGQDVALRCDPISGHVSLYWYRQALGQGPEFLTYFNYEAQQDKSGLPNDRFSAERPEGSISTLTIQRTEQRDSAMYRCASSNPPSSGTQYFGPGTRLTVL.